This T cell receptor (beta chain) derives from a study of T cell responses to AZD1222 COVID-19 vaccine. Repertoires were generated with immunoSEQ multiplex PCR, while TCRdb's copy carries only in-frame clones and drops some. The data show around 110,000 clones, around 90% seen once. Study-level points and caveats: Most donors were white British, females outnumbered males, and clonal diversity was possibly underestimated.

On this clone: The antigen is not known.

The germline gives CDR1 MNHEY, CDR2 SMNVEV (reference sequence). The CDR3 runs to 15 residues. Trimming removed 3 bases from V and 5 bases from J, with 13 bases in between. V usage is TRBV27 and J usage is TRBJ2-2, with a possible D match to TRBD1 (5 bases). The receptor was derived from an adult in good health. Sequencing was performed on peripheral blood, taken on day 0 of AZD1222 vaccination. As DNA, the CDR3 is TGTGCCAGCAGTTTGGCAGGGTCGGCGACCGGGGAGCTGTTTTTT. Translated: CASSLAGSATGELFF.